These 17 T cell receptor beta chains came from one sample sequenced in a study of cytomegalovirus exposure and HLA in healthy donors. The primer mix had 60 Vbeta and 13 Jbeta primers. Assay: immunoSEQ multiplex PCR; the TCRdb copy retains only in-frame clones and omits some. The sample has 150,000 to 200,000 clones, roughly 83% seen once. Sequenced sample: PBMCs. These receptors were taken from a boy aged 5 to 17 in good health and CMV-seronegative.

V usage is TRBV2 and J usage is TRBJ1-2, with D hard to call. Trimming removed 8 bases at V and 1 base at J, with 8 bases between. The V gene's germline CDR1 is SNHLY and CDR2 FYNNEI. The CDR3 consists of 12 residues. The chain's CDR3 is CASARGNYGYTF. The CDR3 DNA reads TGTGCCAGCGCGCGGGGTAACTATGGCTACACCTTC.

This chain connects TRBV7-8 to TRBJ1-6; D is perhaps TRBD1 (6 bases). Germline V gene sequence: CDR1 SGHVS, CDR2 FQNEAQ. The CDR3 loop spans 15 amino acids. V was shortened by 5 bases and J by 7 bases, with 15 bases between the two germline ends. CDR3 sequence: CASSPMDSFNSPLHF. The CDR3 region has the DNA TGTGCCAGCAGCCCTATGGACAGCTTCAATTCACCCCTCCACTTT.

This chain connects TRBV5-1 to TRBJ2-5; TRBD2 is a possible D gene (5 bases). The CDR3 spans 14 residues. In germline, CDR1 is SGHRS, CDR2 YFSETQ. Trimming removed 3 bases at V and 5 bases at J, with 14 bases between. The CDR3 DNA reads TGCGCCAGCAGCTCCGGGAACTTGAGGGAGACCCAGTACTTC. Its translation: CASSSGNLRETQYF.

The chain joins TRBV6-6 to TRBJ2-2, with a weak D call TRBD1 (6 bases). CDR1 is MNHNY and CDR2 is SVGAGI in the germline V gene (reference sequence). Trimming took off 7 bases at V and 4 bases at J, with 16 bases between the two ends. CDR3 length equals 15 residues. The CDR3 reads CASTKTGLGTGELFF. DNA for the CDR3: TGTGCCAGCACTAAGACAGGTCTAGGCACCGGGGAGCTGTTTTTT.

A few counts support this clone. The chain joins TRBV28 to TRBJ1-5; D unclear. Trimming took off 6 bases at V and 5 bases at J, with 26 bases between the two ends. The CDR3 loop spans 18 amino acids. CDR1 is MDHEN, CDR2 SYDVKM, per germline. This CDR3 reads CASSFLAKRQELYQPQHF. CDR3 DNA sequence: TGTGCCAGCAGCTTTTTGGCCAAACGACAAGAATTATATCAGCCCCAGCATTTT. Combining the CDR3 with reference TRBV28 and TRBJ1-5 gives the whole variable domain DVKVTQSSRYLVKRTGEKVFLECVQDMDHENMFWYRQDPGLGLRLIYFSYDVKMKEKGDIPEGYSVSREKKERFSLILESASTNQTSMYLCASSFLAKRQELYQPQHFGDGTRLSIL.

The chain joins TRBV6-5 to TRBJ1-1, with D tentatively TRBD1 (5 bases). This CDR3 comprises 14 residues. The germline CDR1 and CDR2 sequences are MNHEY and SVGAGI. V lost 5 bases to trimming and J lost 6 bases, with 16 bases between them. CDR3 sequence: CASSASFQGAEAFF. In nucleotides, the CDR3 is TGTGCCAGCAGTGCATCATTCCAGGGTGCTGAAGCTTTCTTT.

The chain is built from TRBV29-1 and TRBJ1-1; 7 bases fit TRBD1. Germline values: CDR1 SQVTM, CDR2 ANQGSEA. The CDR3 length is 12 residues. The V segment lost 6 bases and the J segment 5 bases; nucleotides outside the gene matches: 6. CDR3 sequence: CSVDLQGTEAFF. CDR3 DNA sequence: TGCAGCGTAGATTTACAGGGGACTGAAGCTTTCTTT. Combining the CDR3 with reference TRBV29-1 and TRBJ1-1 gives the whole variable domain SAVISQKPSRDICQRGTSLTIQCQVDSQVTMMFWYRQQPGQSLTLIATANQGSEATYESGFVIDKFPISRPNLTFSTLTVSNMSPEDSSIYLCSVDLQGTEAFFGQGTRLTVV.

This clone occurred once. The CDR3: CAWSVGGVSTDTQYF. In DNA form, the CDR3 reads TGTGCCTGGAGTGTAGGGGGGGTTAGCACAGATACGCAGTATTTT. V usage is TRBV30 and J usage is TRBJ2-3, with a tentative D call TRBD2 (7 bases). CDR3 length: 15 amino acids. V lost 0 bases to trimming and J lost 0 bases, with 10 bases between them. Per germline, CDR1 GTSNPN and CDR2 SVGIG (reference sequence).

The V call is TRBV5-5, the J call TRBJ2-5; the match to TRBD2 covers 8 bases. CDR1 and CDR2 (germline): SGHKS, YYEKEE (reference sequence). This CDR3 is built from 14 residues. V lost 0 bases to trimming and J lost 3 bases; unmatched junction nucleotides: 1. This CDR3 is CASSLELAEETQYF. For the CDR3, the DNA is TGTGCCAGCAGCTTGGAACTAGCGGAAGAGACCCAGTACTTC.

This clone has more than one count but fewer than ten. V gene TRBV6-1 combines with J gene TRBJ1-2; D is perhaps TRBD1 (6 bases). The CDR3 consists of 13 residues. With 6 bases removed from V and 7 bases from J, the gap between germline ends came to 15 bases. The V gene's germline CDR1 is MNHNS and CDR2 SASEGT. The CDR3 DNA follows: TGTGCCAGCAGCGAGGGGGAGTCCGGTGGCTACACCTTC. Its translation: CASSEGESGGYTF.

The chain combines TRBV28 with TRBJ1-1; no clear D gene. The CDR3 length is 16 residues. Germline V gene sequence: CDR1 MDHEN, CDR2 SYDVKM. V was pared by 5 bases and J by 0 bases, with 16 bases between. The CDR3 spells CASSPRNRPMNTEAFF. CDR3 in DNA: TGTGCCAGCAGTCCTCGTAACAGACCCATGAACACTGAAGCTTTCTTT.

The chain couples TRBV5-6 to TRBJ2-7, with 7 nucleotides matching TRBD1. V trimming: 0 bases; J trimming: 3 bases; junction bases outside the gene matches: 6. Germline assignment: CDR1 SGHDT and CDR2 YYEEEE. The CDR3 consists of 15 residues. CDR3 sequence reads: CASSLVGQEDYEQYF. For the CDR3, the DNA is TGTGCCAGCAGCTTGGTAGGACAGGAGGACTACGAGCAGTACTTC.

The CDR3 nucleotides are TGTGCCAGCAGTGATCAGGCTGTGACTGAAGCTTTCTTT. It translates to CASSDQAVTEAFF. The chain links TRBV2 to TRBJ1-1; D remains unclear. The CDR3 runs to 13 residues. Trimming pared 3 bases from V and 5 bases from J, leaving 10 bases between. The germline V gene encodes CDR1 SNHLY and CDR2 FYNNEI.

This chain connects TRBV27 to TRBJ2-7; the D is unclear. Trimming pared 6 bases from V and 7 bases from J, leaving 22 bases between. CDR1 MNHEY and CDR2 SMNVEV come from the germline V gene (reference sequence). The CDR3 length is 15 residues. Here the CDR3 DNA reads TGTGCCAGCAGCGGTGACACCTCGGTTCTTGGGGAGCAGTACTTC. Residues: CASSGDTSVLGEQYF.

This clone was recorded only once. This chain uses TRBV6-4 with TRBJ2-3, with D uncertain. This CDR3 is 14 amino acids long. Trimming left V 0 bases short and J 0 bases short, with 4 bases between. Germline V gene data show CDR1 as MRHNA and CDR2 as SNTAGT. The CDR3 DNA reads TGTGCCAGCAGTGACTCATCTAGCACAGATACGCAGTATTTT. It codes for CASSDSSSTDTQYF.

This clone has a handful of counts. The rearrangement uses TRBV2 and TRBJ2-1, with TRBD2 identical over 11 bases. The V segment lost 10 bases and the J segment 6 bases; nucleotides outside the gene matches: 5. The CDR3 has 13 residues. CDR1 is SNHLY and CDR2 is FYNNEI in the germline V gene. The CDR3, as DNA: TGTGCCATCACTAGCGGGAGTATCAATGAGCAGTTCTTC. It translates to CAITSGSINEQFF.

The chain employs TRBV10-3 and TRBJ2-1; D remains ambiguous. Germline values: CDR1 ENHRY, CDR2 SYGVKD. Trimming cost V 3 bases and J 6 bases, with 3 bases left between them. The CDR3 length is 11 residues. CDR3 coding DNA: TGTGCCATCAGTGACTCCAATGAGCAGTTCTTC. Translation gives CAISDSNEQFF.